This T cell receptor (beta chain) was identified in a study of blood T cell repertoires in COVID-19. Study as a whole: Sites across the United States, Italy and Spain contributed samples from acute and convalescent COVID-19. Sample material is recorded as cDNA or gDNA derived from T cells, B-cell-depleted T cells, or PBMCs.

Original methodology: Amplification from reference gene primers served as the basis for estimated nucleated cell counts. Generated by immunoSEQ multiplex PCR, the TCRdb table keeps only in-frame clones and is missing some. V, J and clone size reflect that table, while D and trimming were determined from the DNA. This sample has approximately 210,000 clones, with approximately 85% found just once. Clinical histories supplied by participants themselves formed the basis of cohort assignment. The clonotype comes from a man aged 35-49 years who had recovered from COVID-19. Sample: PBMCs or T cells enriched from blood (not recorded which).

CDR3 loop: CASRRQGSTDTQYF. The CDR3 nucleotides are TGTGCCAGTAGGAGACAGGGGAGCACAGATACGCAGTATTTT. V and J are TRBV19 and TRBJ2-3, with 8 bases matching TRBD1. This CDR3 is 14 amino acids long. The trim removed 6 bases at V and 0 bases at J, leaving 2 bases unmatched. The germline V gene encodes CDR1 LNHDA and CDR2 SQIVND (reference sequence). Full variable domain (rest looked up from reference TRBV19 and TRBJ2-3): DGGITQSPKYLFRKEGQNVTLSCEQNLNHDAMYWYRQDPGQGLRLIYYSQIVNDFQKGDIAEGYSVSREKKESFPLTVTSAQKNPTAFYLCASRRQGSTDTQYFGPGTRLTVL.